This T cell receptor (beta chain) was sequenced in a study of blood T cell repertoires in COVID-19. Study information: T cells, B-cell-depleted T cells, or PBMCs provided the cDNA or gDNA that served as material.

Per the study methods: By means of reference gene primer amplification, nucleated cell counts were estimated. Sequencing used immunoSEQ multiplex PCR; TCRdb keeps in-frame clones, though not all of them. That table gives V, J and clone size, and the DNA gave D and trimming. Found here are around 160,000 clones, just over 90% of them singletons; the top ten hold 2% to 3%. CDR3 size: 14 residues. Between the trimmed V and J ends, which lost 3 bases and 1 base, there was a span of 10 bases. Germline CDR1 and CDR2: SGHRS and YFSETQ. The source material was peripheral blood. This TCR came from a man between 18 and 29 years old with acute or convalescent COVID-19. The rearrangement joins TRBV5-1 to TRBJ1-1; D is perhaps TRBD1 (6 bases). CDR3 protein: CASSWDNQNTEAFF. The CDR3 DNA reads TGCGCCAGCAGCTGGGACAACCAGAACACTGAAGCTTTCTTT.